This paragraph covers one TCR beta chain sequence. No antigen is known for it. Within one base of it there is no much larger clone, and no base qualities were kept. This record comes from a study of shared clonotypes between healthy human individuals (dated by TCRdb to the early 2020s). With regard to the full study: A few men and a couple of women, aged 18 to 49 years, made up the cohort. To increase sequencing depth and limit assay-specific biases, TCR repertoire library preparation and sequencing were carried out by different laboratories using diverse techniques. For each donor, CD4 naive and CD4 memory were each given three plates, CD8 naive was given two plates, and CD8 memory was given one plate. The study deeply sequenced blood TCR repertoires of about 5 healthy adults to estimate repertoire size and the extent of clonotype sharing between individuals. Leukapheresis yielded between about 0.85 and 10 billion PBMCs per donor. Beyond this particular receptor, the publication reports: Because the study included only a small number of donors, the genetic and exposure-history diversity represented was limited. Sampling was limited to blood, and TCR repertoires in tissue likely differ from TCR repertoires in blood. Sharing across a handful of donors was observed for around 5% of naive CD4, about 3.2% of naive CD8, over 2% of memory CD4, and roughly 0.4% of memory CD8 clonotypes. Pairwise subsampling led to the expectation that sequencing depth would affect the degree of clonotype sharing among donors. Estimated clonotype richness was generally larger for naive than for memory subsets. Clonotypes shared by all four sorted-subset donors showed higher generation probabilities than non-shared clonotypes. Incomplete sequencing was indicated by rarefaction of sorted-subset datasets, despite the large sequencing depth.

TCR CDR3 regions were amplified from genomic DNA by multiplex PCR using the deep immunoSEQ assay. Genomic DNA extracted from each cell subset was distributed evenly over all wells of several immunoSEQ 96-well plates, and each plate served as one replicate. For sorted subsets, each replicate PCR was loaded with approximately 0.2 ug genomic DNA, equivalent to about 30,000 T cell genomes. The purified libraries were quantified using a Qubit 3.0 fluorometer, sized with a Bioanalyzer 2100, and then quantified again using the KAPA Library Quantification kit. Every immunoSEQ 96-well plate was sequenced on a dedicated single-read 150-cycle Illumina NextSeq 550 flow cell. On the study's bioinformatics: Because the immunoSEQ output held only junctional sequences and lacked quality scores, the filtering could not match the filtering applied to full-length reads. To assign V/J genes and CDR3, sequences were annotated using PyIR, a Python wrapper for IgBLAST v1.9, with IMGT germline references. Any read was removed if the V/J assignment was weak (E-value above 1e-6), the CDR3 was missing, or the read contained stop codons, out-of-frame junctions, or ambiguous translated residues. A V3J clonotype was defined by an identical inferred V gene, J gene, and CDR3 amino acid sequence. Percentage overlap between repertoires was calculated by dividing the number of shared unique clonotypes by the size of the smaller repertoire. Repertoire richness was assessed with RTK rarefaction, the Chao1 estimator, and Recon v2.1 estimates of unobserved clonotypes. For all TCRbeta clonotypes obtained by the gDNA method from a few donors, generation probabilities were computed with OLGA. TCRdb provides this immuneACCESS table in a form limited to in-frame rearrangements. Some clones are lacking; in checked studies, under half of them reflect an unresolved V gene, and why the rest are absent is not known. The D gene and trimming were derived from the DNA, and the V and J assignments and clone size from that table. In this sample the table shows about 1.1 million clones, 60% to 85% of which occur a single time. Of the sample, more than 0.85% is held by the ten largest clones.

V trim: 3 bases; J trim: 2 bases; unmatched bases: 9. The CDR3 sequence holds 16 residues, the cysteine and phenylalanine included. Only CDR3 DNA remains: 48 bases, in frame from the first base. CDR1 and CDR2, per the germline V gene, are SGHAT and FQNNGV. Donors were healthy HIV-negative adults with no recently reported acute infections or vaccinations. All donors were Caucasian adults living in Nashville, Tennessee, USA. Magnetic negative selection was used to enrich CD4+ T cells, after which naive cells were positively selected on CD45RA and the negative fraction became the memory subset. Blood was collected by leukapheresis, and PBMCs were isolated by Ficoll-Histopaque density gradient centrifugation and then cryopreserved in liquid nitrogen vapor phase. Analytical flow cytometry was used to check the purity and quantity of each magnetically sorted T cell population. Genomic DNA was isolated from every sorted fraction and measured by UV absorbance on a Nanodrop 2000c.

The sequence was obtained from a man aged 18 to 30 in good health. Some clones in this sample may be carry-over from other donors' samples. Sequencing used memory CD4+ T cells from PBMCs. The sample's cell subset or site label, decoded: CD45RA-negative fraction. Rearrangement joined TRBV11-2 to TRBJ2-7; TRBD2 matches 8 bases in the middle. This receptor carries the CDR3 CASSLRRTSGTYEQYF. The base sequence is TGTGCCAGCAGCTTGAGGCGAACTAGCGGAACCTACGAGCAGTACTTC.